One and the same sample provided the 14 T cell receptor beta chains below, sequenced in a study of identical twins. TCRdb independently ran MiXCR on the 5' RACE reads; one entry per CDR3 protein. The sample holds fewer than 900,000 distinct CDR3 sequences, 21% seen once. The same sample was also studied in work on T cells expressing NK-cell markers.

Sequencing used PBMCs. The receptors were gathered from a woman in her late teens or twenties in good health.

CDR3 loop: CSASPGTKSSYNEQFF. The CDR3 nucleotides read TGCAGTGCTAGTCCGGGGACAAAAAGCTCCTACAATGAGCAGTTCTTC. The rearrangement joins TRBV20-1 to TRBJ2-1; possible D gene TRBD1, 6 bases. Germline V gene sequence: CDR1 DFQATT, CDR2 SNEGSKA (reference sequence). V lost 3 bases, J lost 0 bases, and 15 bases lay in between. This CDR3 is 16 amino acids long.

V usage is TRBV20-1 and J usage is TRBJ1-3, with 7 bases identical to TRBD1. V dropped 6 bases and J dropped 3; count of bases not matched to a gene: 5. Germline-derived CDR1 and CDR2 are DFQATT and SNEGSKA (reference sequence). The CDR3 runs 13 residues. CDR3 residues: CSARGGVGNTIYF. CDR3 bases: TGCAGTGCCAGGGGGGGAGTTGGAAACACCATATATTTT.

This clonotype was found many times. The chain combines TRBV20-1 with TRBJ1-1; TRBD1 aligns across 9 bases. The CDR3 runs 15 residues. Germline lookup yields CDR1 DFQATT and CDR2 SNEGSKA (reference sequence). CDR3 DNA: TGCAGACCGGGACAGGGACTTTCGGGGGACACTGAAGCTTTCTTT. Its protein product is CRPGQGLSGDTEAFF.

The rearrangement links TRBV7-8 to TRBJ2-7; D perhaps matches TRBD1 (6 bases). Germline V CDR1 and CDR2: SGHVS, FQNEAQ. The germline V and J ends were trimmed by 5 bases and 5 bases, with 22 bases remaining between them. This CDR3 is 16 amino acids long. The CDR3 bases are TGTGCCAGCAGCAAAGTTAGAGCAGGGGAGAGGAACGAGCAGTACTTC. The encoded protein is CASSKVRAGERNEQYF.

The genes are TRBV29-1 and TRBJ1-1; D gene ambiguous. The length of the CDR3 is 14 residues. The V gene lost 0 bases and the J gene lost 4 bases, with 12 bases spanning the gap. The germline CDR1 and CDR2 sequences are SQVTM and ANQGSEA. The CDR3 sequence is CSVEDPGGITEAFF. The DNA for the CDR3 is TGCAGCGTTGAAGATCCAGGCGGAATCACTGAAGCTTTCTTT.

This clonotype has only a few counts. The gene calls are TRBV30 and TRBJ2-5; D unresolved. The V end was cut by 0 bases, the J end by 5 bases, with 4 bases between. CDR1 GTSNPN and CDR2 SVGIG come from the germline V gene (reference sequence). The length of the CDR3 is 11 residues. The CDR3 spells CAWSVIETQYF. As DNA, the CDR3 is TGTGCCTGGAGTGTAATCGAGACCCAGTACTTC.

Concerning this clonotype itself: This sequence may be a read error, since a much larger clone differs from it by one base. The conserved phenylalanine or tryptophan is not found at the CDR3 terminus, so this likely reflects a read error. The rearrangement links TRBV2 to TRBJ2-2; D is tentatively TRBD1 or TRBD2 (5 bases each). Germline V lookup: CDR1 SNHLY, CDR2 FYNNEI. With 7 bases removed from V and 10 bases from J, the gap between germline ends came to 13 bases. This CDR3 region has 12 residues. The CDR3 here is CASNARGEELFS. DNA of the CDR3: TGTGCCAGCAATGCCAGAGGGGAGGAGCTGTTTTCT.

Written as DNA, the CDR3 is TGTGCCACCAGCAGAGATGGACGAGACACCGGGGAGCTGTTTTTT. Translating gives CATSRDGRDTGELFF. The V and J genes are TRBV15 and TRBJ2-2; D not resolved. The CDR3 totals 15 residues. Germline V gene sequence: CDR1 LNHNV, CDR2 YYDKDF (reference sequence). Trimming took 0 bases from V and 3 from J, leaving 8 bases between them.

Many counts were recorded for this clonotype. Written as DNA, the CDR3 is TGTGCCTCTAAAAAAGGCACTACCTACAATGAGCAGTTCTTC. Encoded protein: CASKKGTTYNEQFF. The rearrangement uses TRBV6-1 and TRBJ2-1; D gene uncertain. The CDR3 sequence is 14 residues long. CDR1 is MNHNS and CDR2 is SASEGT in the germline V gene. The V end lost 11 bases, the J end lost 2 bases, and 16 bases lay between the germline ends.

This clonotype turned up a few times. This chain joins TRBV12-3 or TRBV12-4 and TRBJ2-1; D may match TRBD1 or TRBD2 (5 bases each). This CDR3 contains 15 residues. Trimming stripped 1 base from V and 7 bases from J, with 14 bases between. The CDR3 is CASSLESGWGNEQFF. The CDR3 DNA sequence: TGTGCCAGCAGTTTAGAATCGGGGTGGGGGAATGAGCAGTTCTTC.

V usage is TRBV20-1 and J usage is TRBJ2-3, with D perhaps matching TRBD1 or TRBD2 (5 bases each). Trimming pared 4 bases from V and 4 bases from J, leaving 9 bases between. There are 12 residues in the CDR3. Germline loops: CDR1 DFQATT, CDR2 SNEGSKA (reference sequence). CDR3 DNA sequence: TGCAGTGCTACCCCGGGGCCAGATACGCAGTATTTT. The encoded protein is CSATPGPDTQYF.

The V and J genes are TRBV7-2 and TRBJ2-7; D is possibly TRBD2 (5 bases). V lost 5 bases, J lost 4 bases, and 12 bases lay in between. The CDR3 extends over 13 amino acids. Germline CDR1 and CDR2: SGHTA and FQGNSA. The CDR3: CASSRGGWYEQYF. Here the CDR3 DNA reads TGTGCCAGCAGCCGAGGAGGTTGGTACGAGCAGTACTTC.

This rearrangement joins TRBV20-1 to TRBJ2-5; no reliable D call. The germline V and J ends were trimmed by 5 bases and 2 bases, with 9 bases remaining between them. The CDR3 contains 12 residues. Germline V gene sequence: CDR1 DFQATT, CDR2 SNEGSKA (reference sequence). CDR3 sequence (DNA): TGCAGTGCTCAAACCTATCAAGAGACCCAGTACTTC. Its protein product is CSAQTYQETQYF.

This chain links TRBV21-1 with TRBJ2-2; TRBD1, as called in the table, went unchecked against the DNA. TRBV21-1 is a recognized pseudogene. The CDR3 sequence is 15 residues long. CDR3 sequence (DNA): TGTGCCAGCAATCCCGCGGGGGCTCGAACCGGGGAGCTGTTTTTT. Its protein is CASNPAGARTGELFF.